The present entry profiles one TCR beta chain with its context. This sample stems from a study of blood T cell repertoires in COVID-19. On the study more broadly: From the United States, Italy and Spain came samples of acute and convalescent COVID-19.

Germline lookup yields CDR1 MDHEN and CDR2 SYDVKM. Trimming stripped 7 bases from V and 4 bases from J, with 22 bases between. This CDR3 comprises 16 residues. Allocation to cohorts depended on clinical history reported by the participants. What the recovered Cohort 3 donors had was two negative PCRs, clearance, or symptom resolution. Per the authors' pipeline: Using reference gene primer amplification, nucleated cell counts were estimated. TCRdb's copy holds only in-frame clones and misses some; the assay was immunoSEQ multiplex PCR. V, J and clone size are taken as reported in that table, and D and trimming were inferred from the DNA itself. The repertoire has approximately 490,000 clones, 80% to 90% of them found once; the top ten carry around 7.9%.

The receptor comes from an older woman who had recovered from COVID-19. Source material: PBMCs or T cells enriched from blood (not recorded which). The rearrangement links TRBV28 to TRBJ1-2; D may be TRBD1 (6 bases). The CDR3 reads CASTPADRPSSYGYTF. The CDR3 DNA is TGTGCCAGCACCCCGGCAGACAGGCCATCAAGCTATGGCTACACCTTC.